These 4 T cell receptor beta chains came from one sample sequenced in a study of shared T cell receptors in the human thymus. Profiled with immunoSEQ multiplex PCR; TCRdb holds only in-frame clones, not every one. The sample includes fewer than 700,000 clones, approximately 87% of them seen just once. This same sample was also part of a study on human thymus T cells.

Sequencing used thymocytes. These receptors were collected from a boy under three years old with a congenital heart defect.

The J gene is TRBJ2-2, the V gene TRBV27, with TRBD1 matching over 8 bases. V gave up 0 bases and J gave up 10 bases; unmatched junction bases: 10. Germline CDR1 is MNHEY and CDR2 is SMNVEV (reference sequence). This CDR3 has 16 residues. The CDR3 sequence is CASSLSGQDHSEELFF. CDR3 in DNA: TGTGCCAGCAGTTTATCGGGACAGGACCACAGCGAGGAGCTGTTTTTT.

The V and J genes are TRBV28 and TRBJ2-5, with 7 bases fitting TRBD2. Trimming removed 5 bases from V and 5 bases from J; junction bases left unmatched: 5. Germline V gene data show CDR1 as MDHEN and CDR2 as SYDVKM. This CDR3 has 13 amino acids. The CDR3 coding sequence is TGTGCCAGCAGTGGGGGAGGGCCTGAGACCCAGTACTTC. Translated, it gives CASSGGGPETQYF.

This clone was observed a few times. In nucleotides, the CDR3 is TGTGCCACCAGCAGCTTGGGGACAGGGGGTTGGAAACTGTTTTTT. Encoded protein: CATSSLGTGGWKLFF. The chain links TRBV15 to TRBJ1-4; 11 nucleotides align to TRBD1. The V gene end was trimmed by 3 bases and the J gene end by 11 bases; junction bases not matched to a gene: 8. The germline gives CDR1 LNHNV, CDR2 YYDKDF (reference sequence). This CDR3 spans 15 amino acids.

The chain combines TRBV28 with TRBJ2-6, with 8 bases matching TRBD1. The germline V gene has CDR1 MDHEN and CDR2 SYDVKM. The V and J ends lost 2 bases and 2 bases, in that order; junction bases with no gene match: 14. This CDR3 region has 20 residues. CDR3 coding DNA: TGTGCCAGCAGTTTACAAACCTCGGACAGGGTGATCGCTGGGGCCAACGTCCTGACTTTC. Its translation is CASSLQTSDRVIAGANVLTF.